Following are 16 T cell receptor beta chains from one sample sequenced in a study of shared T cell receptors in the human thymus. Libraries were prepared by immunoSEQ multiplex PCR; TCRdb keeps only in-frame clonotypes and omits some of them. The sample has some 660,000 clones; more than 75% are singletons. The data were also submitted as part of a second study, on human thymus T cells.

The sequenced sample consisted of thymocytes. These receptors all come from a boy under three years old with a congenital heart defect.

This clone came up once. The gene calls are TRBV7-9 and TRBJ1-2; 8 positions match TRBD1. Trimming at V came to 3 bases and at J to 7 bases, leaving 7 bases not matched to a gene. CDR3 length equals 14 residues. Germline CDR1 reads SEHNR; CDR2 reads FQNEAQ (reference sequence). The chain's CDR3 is CASSLPGGGCGYTF. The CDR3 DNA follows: TGTGCCAGCAGCTTGCCAGGGGGCGGTTGTGGCTACACCTTC.

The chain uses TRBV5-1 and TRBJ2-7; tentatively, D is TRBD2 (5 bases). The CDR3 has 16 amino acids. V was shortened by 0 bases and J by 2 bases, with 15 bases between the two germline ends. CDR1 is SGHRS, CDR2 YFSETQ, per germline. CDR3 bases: TGCGCCAGCAGCTTGGTGAGGGATTTGCGCACCTACGAGCAGTACTTC. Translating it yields CASSLVRDLRTYEQYF.

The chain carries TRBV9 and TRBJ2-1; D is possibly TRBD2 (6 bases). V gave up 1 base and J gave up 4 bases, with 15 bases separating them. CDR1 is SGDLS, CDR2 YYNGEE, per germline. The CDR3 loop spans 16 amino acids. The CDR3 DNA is TGTGCCAGCAGCGTAAGGCCAGCGGGTCTGTACAATGAGCAGTTCTTC. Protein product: CASSVRPAGLYNEQFF.

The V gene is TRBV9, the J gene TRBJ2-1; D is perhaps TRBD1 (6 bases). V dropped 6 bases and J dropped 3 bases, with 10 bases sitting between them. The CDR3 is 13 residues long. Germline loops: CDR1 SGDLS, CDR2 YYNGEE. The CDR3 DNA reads TGTGCCAGCACCCAGGGGAGCTACAATGAGCAGTTCTTC. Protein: CASTQGSYNEQFF.

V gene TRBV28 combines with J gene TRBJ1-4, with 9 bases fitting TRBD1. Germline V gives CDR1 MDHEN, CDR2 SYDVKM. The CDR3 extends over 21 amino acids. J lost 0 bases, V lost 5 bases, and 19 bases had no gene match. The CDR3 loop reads CASSLPGQGHQAGTTNEKLFF. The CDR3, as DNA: TGTGCCAGCAGTCTACCGGGACAGGGACACCAGGCAGGGACAACTAATGAAAAACTGTTTTTT.

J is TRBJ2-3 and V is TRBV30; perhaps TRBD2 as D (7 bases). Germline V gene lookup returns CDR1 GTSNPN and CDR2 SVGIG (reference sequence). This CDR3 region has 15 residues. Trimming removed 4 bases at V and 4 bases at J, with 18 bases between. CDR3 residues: CAWTPRGEGADTQYF. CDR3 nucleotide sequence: TGTGCCTGGACTCCCCGGGGGGAGGGGGCAGATACGCAGTATTTT.

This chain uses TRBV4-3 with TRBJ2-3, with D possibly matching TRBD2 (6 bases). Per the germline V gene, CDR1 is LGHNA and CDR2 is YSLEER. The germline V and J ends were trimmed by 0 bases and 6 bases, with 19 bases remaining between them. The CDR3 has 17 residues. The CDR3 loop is CASSQDGLAQRGDTQYF. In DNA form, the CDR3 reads TGCGCCAGCAGCCAAGATGGTTTGGCCCAACGGGGGGATACGCAGTATTTT.

The CDR3 coding sequence is TGTGCCTGGAGTTGTCCCTGGGTAGCGGGGGGATACAATGAGCAGTTCTTC. It yields the protein CAWSCPWVAGGYNEQFF. The genes are TRBV30 and TRBJ2-1; 10 bases map to TRBD2. With 2 bases clipped from V and 4 bases from J, the junction kept 11 bases outside the gene matches. This CDR3 is built from 17 residues. Germline V gene sequence: CDR1 GTSNPN, CDR2 SVGIG (reference sequence).

The CDR3 spells CASSLGWSGGPGETQYF. CDR3 nucleotide sequence: TGTGCCAGCAGCTTAGGGTGGTCGGGAGGGCCTGGGGAGACCCAGTACTTC. The chain recombines TRBV11-2 with TRBJ2-5; the match to TRBD2 covers 8 bases. The germline V gene has CDR1 SGHAT and CDR2 FQNNGV. The CDR3 consists of 17 residues. V gave up 1 base and J gave up 5 bases; unmatched junction bases: 12.

CDR3 amino acids: CASTHSVLPYEQYF. The CDR3 bases are TGTGCCAGCACCCATTCGGTTCTCCCCTACGAGCAGTACTTC. This chain uses TRBV14 with TRBJ2-7; D is uncertain. Looked up from germline, CDR1 is SGHDN and CDR2 is FVKESK. The CDR3 loop spans 14 amino acids. The germline V and J ends were trimmed by 7 bases and 2 bases, with 15 bases remaining between them.

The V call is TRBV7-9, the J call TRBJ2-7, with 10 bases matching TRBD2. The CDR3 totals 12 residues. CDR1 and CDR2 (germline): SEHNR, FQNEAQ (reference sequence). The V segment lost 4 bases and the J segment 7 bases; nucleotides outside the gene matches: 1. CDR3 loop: CASSSSGREQYF. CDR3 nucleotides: TGTGCCAGCAGCTCTAGCGGGAGAGAGCAGTACTTC.

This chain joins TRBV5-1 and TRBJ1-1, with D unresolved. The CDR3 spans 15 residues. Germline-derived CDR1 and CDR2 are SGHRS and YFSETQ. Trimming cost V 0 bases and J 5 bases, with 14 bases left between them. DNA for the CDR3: TGCGCCAGCAGCTTGGTGGAGGGTGGATCGACTGAAGCTTTCTTT. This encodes CASSLVEGGSTEAFF.

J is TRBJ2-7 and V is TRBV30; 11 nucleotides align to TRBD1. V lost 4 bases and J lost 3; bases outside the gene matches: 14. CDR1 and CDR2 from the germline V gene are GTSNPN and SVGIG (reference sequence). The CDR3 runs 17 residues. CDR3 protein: CAWIPRLHGTGGYEQYF. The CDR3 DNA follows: TGTGCCTGGATACCGAGACTCCACGGGACAGGGGGCTACGAGCAGTACTTC.

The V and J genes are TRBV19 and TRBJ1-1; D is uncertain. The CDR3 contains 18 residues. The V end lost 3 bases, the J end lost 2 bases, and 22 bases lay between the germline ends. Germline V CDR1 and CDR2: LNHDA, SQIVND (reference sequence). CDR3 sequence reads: CASSIKEHAIGENTEAFF. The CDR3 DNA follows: TGTGCCAGTAGTATTAAGGAACACGCTATCGGGGAAAACACTGAAGCTTTCTTT.

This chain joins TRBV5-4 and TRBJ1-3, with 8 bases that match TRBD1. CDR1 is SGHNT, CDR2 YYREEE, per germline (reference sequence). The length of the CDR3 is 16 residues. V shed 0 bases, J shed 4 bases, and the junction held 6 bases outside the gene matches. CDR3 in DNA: TGTGCCAGCAGCTTGGGCTTACAGGGGGACGGAAACACCATATATTTT. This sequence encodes CASSLGLQGDGNTIYF.

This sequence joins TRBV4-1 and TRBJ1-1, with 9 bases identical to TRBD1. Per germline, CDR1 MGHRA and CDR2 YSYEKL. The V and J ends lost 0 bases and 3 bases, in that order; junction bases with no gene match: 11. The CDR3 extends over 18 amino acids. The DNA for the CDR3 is TGCGCCAGCAGCCAAGACCTTCCGAGACAGGGGGAAGACACTGAAGCTTTCTTT. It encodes CASSQDLPRQGEDTEAFF.